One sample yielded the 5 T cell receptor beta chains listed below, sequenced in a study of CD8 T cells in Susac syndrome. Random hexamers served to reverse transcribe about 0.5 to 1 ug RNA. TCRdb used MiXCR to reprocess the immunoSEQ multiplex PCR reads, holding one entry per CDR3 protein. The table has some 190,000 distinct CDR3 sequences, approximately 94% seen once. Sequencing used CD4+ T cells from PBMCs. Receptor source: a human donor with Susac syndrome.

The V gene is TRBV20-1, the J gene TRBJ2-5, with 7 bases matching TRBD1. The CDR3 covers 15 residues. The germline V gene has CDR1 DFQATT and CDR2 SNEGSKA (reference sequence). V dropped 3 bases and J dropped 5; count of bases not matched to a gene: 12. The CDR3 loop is CSARGQTGTGETQYF. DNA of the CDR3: TGCAGTGCTAGGGGACAGACAGGGACCGGGGAGACCCAGTACTTC.

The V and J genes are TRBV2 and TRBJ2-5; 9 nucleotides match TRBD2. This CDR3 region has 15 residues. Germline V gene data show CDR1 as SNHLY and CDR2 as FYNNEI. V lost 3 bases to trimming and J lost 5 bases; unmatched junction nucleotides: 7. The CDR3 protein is CASSDGAGGPETQYF. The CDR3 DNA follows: TGTGCCAGCAGTGATGGCGCGGGGGGGCCTGAGACCCAGTACTTC.

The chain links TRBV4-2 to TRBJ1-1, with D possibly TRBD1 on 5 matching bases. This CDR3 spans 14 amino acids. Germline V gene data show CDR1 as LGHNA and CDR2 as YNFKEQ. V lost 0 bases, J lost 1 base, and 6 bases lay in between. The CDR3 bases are TGTGCCAGCAGCCAAGAGCAGGGGAACACTGAAGCTTTCTTT. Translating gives CASSQEQGNTEAFF.

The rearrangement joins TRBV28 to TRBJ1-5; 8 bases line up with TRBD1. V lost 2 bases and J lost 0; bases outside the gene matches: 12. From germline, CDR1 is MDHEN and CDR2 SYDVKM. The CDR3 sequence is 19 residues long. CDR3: CASSLTAGTGRTSNQPQHF. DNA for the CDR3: TGTGCCAGCAGTTTAACTGCCGGGACAGGTCGAACTAGCAATCAGCCCCAGCATTTT. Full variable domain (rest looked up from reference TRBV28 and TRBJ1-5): DVKVTQSSRYLVKRTGEKVFLECVQDMDHENMFWYRQDPGLGLRLIYFSYDVKMKEKGDIPEGYSVSREKKERFSLILESASTNQTSMYLCASSLTAGTGRTSNQPQHFGDGTRLSIL.

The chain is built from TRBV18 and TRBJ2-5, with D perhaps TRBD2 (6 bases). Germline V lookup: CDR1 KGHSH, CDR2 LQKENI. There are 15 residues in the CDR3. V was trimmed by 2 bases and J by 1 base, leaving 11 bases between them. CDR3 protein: CASSPEGTSQETQYF. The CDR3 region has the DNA TGTGCCAGCTCACCAGAGGGGACTTCCCAAGAGACCCAGTACTTC. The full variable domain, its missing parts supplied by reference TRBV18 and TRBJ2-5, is NAGVMQNPRHLVRRRGQEARLRCSPMKGHSHVYWYRQLPEEGLKFMVYLQKENIIDESGMPKERFSAEFPKEGPSILRIQQVVRGDSAAYFCASSPEGTSQETQYFGPGTRLLVL.